This TCR beta chain was found in a study of blood T cell repertoires in COVID-19. At the level of the study: Acute and convalescent COVID-19 specimens originated in the United States, Italy and Spain.

This table comes from immunoSEQ multiplex PCR, and its TCRdb copy is limited to in-frame clones, with some not included. Here the sample spans around 220,000 clones, 85% to 90% being singletons. Specimen: PBMCs or T cells enriched from blood (not recorded which). This TCR was sampled from a young man who had been exposed to COVID-19.

CDR3 bases: TGTGCCAGCAGCCAATTCAGGGGCGAGCAGTACTTC. It specifies CASSQFRGEQYF. J is TRBJ2-7 and V is TRBV7-2; D possibly corresponds to TRBD1 (6 bases). This CDR3 is 12 amino acids long. Trimming took 5 bases from V and 6 from J, leaving 11 bases between them. Looked up from germline, CDR1 is SGHTA and CDR2 is FQGNSA.